These T cell receptor beta chains were read from a single sample in a study of OX40 agonist ivuxolimab in advanced cancers. Libraries were prepared by immunoSEQ multiplex PCR; TCRdb keeps only in-frame clonotypes and omits some of them. The table lists fewer than 20,000 clones, 84% of them singletons, with around two fifths in the top ten. The material sequenced was CD4+ or CD8+ T cells sorted from blood, taken in a trial of the OX40 agonist ivuxolimab. These receptors were collected from an adult with an advanced solid tumor such as melanoma, head and neck, liver or kidney cancer. Both conserved end residues are part of each CDR3. D genes are given only for firm matches. Rows give clone size only sometimes, using once, few, many, or a class for an expanded clone.

TGTGCCAGCAGTGAGGGAATCGGGGCCGGGGCCAACGTCCTGACTTTC	CASSEGIGAGANVLTF	TRBV2	TRBJ2-6	.	.
TGTGCCAGCAGTTCCCTGGACAGGGGGCTAGGGAATGAGCAGTTCTTC	CASSSLDRGLGNEQFF	TRBV27	TRBJ2-1	once	TRBD1
TGCGCCAGCAGCCAAGTGGGACAGGGGTATAATTCACCCCTCCACTTT	CASSQVGQGYNSPLHF	TRBV4-1	TRBJ1-6	once	TRBD1
TGTGCCAGCAGGGCCGGGACAGACTATGGCTACACCTTC	CASRAGTDYGYTF	TRBV27	TRBJ1-2	.	TRBD1
TGCGCCAGCAGCCAAGATGTCTATATGGTGACGCAGTATTTT	CASSQDVYMVTQYF	TRBV4-1	TRBJ2-3	.	.
TGTGCCAGCACACGAGGGCGGGGGGGCTCAGATACGCAGTATTTT	CASTRGRGGSDTQYF	TRBV9	TRBJ2-3	.	TRBD2
TGCGCCAGCAGCTTGGTATCAGGGGCGCAGACTGAAGCTTTCTTT	CASSLVSGAQTEAFF	TRBV5-1	TRBJ1-1	.	.
TGTGCCAGCAGCCCCGGGGGGGACGACACAGATACGCAGTATTTT	CASSPGGDDTDTQYF	TRBV6-5	TRBJ2-3	.	TRBD2
TGCGCCAGCAGCCGTACCCTGGCAGGGGAGTCCTACAATGAGCAGTTCTTC	CASSRTLAGESYNEQFF	TRBV4-1	TRBJ2-1	.	.
TGTGCCAGCAGCCAAGATCCTAGACAGGGCCACTACAATGAGCAGTTCTTC	CASSQDPRQGHYNEQFF	TRBV4-2	TRBJ2-1	.	TRBD1
TGTGCCAGTAGCCACCCCCGTTTGGGCGACACCGGGGAGCTGTTTTTT	CASSHPRLGDTGELFF	TRBV19	TRBJ2-2	.	.
TGTGCCAGTAGGATTACAGGGGGAGTCACTGAAGCTTTCTTT	CASRITGGVTEAFF	TRBV19	TRBJ1-1	medium-sized	TRBD1
TGTGCCAGCAGCTTAATCCCTGGGGCCAACGTCCTGACTTTC	CASSLIPGANVLTF	TRBV7-9	TRBJ2-6	.	.
TGTGCCAGCAAAACGGCGGGTACGCAGTATTTT	CASKTAGTQYF	TRBV6-5	TRBJ2-3	.	.
TGCGCCAGCAGCCAAGGGCCTAGGGGGGGGGATGAGCAGTTCTTC	CASSQGPRGGDEQFF	TRBV4-1	TRBJ2-1	.	.
TGTGCCAGCAGTTTGGGGGCCGGCATAAATTCACCCCTCCACTTT	CASSLGAGINSPLHF	TRBV27	TRBJ1-6	.	.
TGTGCCAGCAGTGAATATAGGCAGGGAAGCAATCAGCCCCAGCATTTT	CASSEYRQGSNQPQHF	TRBV25-1	TRBJ1-5	.	.
TGCGCCAGCAGCCTGACAGGGGGGTATGGCTACACCTTC	CASSLTGGYGYTF	TRBV4-1	TRBJ1-2	.	TRBD1
TGTGCCAGCAGCCCGGGCCTCCGGGACTATTACCAAGAGACCCAGTACTTC	CASSPGLRDYYQETQYF	TRBV7-9	TRBJ2-5	.	TRBD2
TGTGCCAGTAGCAATATGGGGGCCCCCCGGAATGAGCAGTTCTTC	CASSNMGAPRNEQFF	TRBV19	TRBJ2-1	.	.
TGTGCCAGCAGTGAACTGGCGACGACCCTGAACACTGAAGCTTTCTTT	CASSELATTLNTEAFF	TRBV6-1	TRBJ1-1	.	.
TGTGCCAGCAGTTTATTCCAGTACAATGAGCAGTTCTTC	CASSLFQYNEQFF	TRBV27	TRBJ2-1	.	.
TGTGCCAGCAGCCAAGTGCGCCAGCCCAGATTCTCCTACAATGAGCAGTTCTTC	CASSQVRQPRFSYNEQFF	TRBV14	TRBJ2-1	.	.
TGTGCCAGTAGGTGGACAGGGACATATAGCAATCAGCCCCAGCATTTT	CASRWTGTYSNQPQHF	TRBV19	TRBJ1-5	.	TRBD1
TGTGCCAGCAGTCCCGACGAACCCAGCTACGAGCAGTACTTC	CASSPDEPSYEQYF	TRBV6-6	TRBJ2-7	.	.
TGTGCCTGGAGTACTGGGGACAGCTATAGCAATCAGCCCCAGCATTTT	CAWSTGDSYSNQPQHF	TRBV30	TRBJ1-5	.	TRBD1
TGTGCCAGTAGTATTGCGGCAGGGGGCACTGAAGCTTTCTTT	CASSIAAGGTEAFF	TRBV19	TRBJ1-1	.	TRBD1
TGTGCCAGTAGTATAGTCGGCCCAAATGAGCAGTTCTTC	CASSIVGPNEQFF	TRBV19	TRBJ2-1	.	.
TGTGCCAGCAGCCCGCAAAATAACCGGGACAGGGGTTACTGTGAGCAGTTCTTC	CASSPQNNRDRGYCEQFF	TRBV21-1	TRBJ2-1	.	.
TGTGCCACTAGAGGAGGATCCTCCTACAATGAGCAGTTCTTC	CATRGGSSYNEQFF	TRBV6-5	TRBJ2-1	once	.
TGTGCCAGCAGCCCGGAGGGACGGCACTACGAGCAGTACTTC	CASSPEGRHYEQYF	TRBV5-6	TRBJ2-7	.	.
TGTGCCAGCAGCTTAGTGGCGGGGGGTTTATATGAGCAGTTCTTC	CASSLVAGGLYEQFF	TRBV7-2	TRBJ2-1	.	TRBD2
TGTGCCTGGAGGGAGGGGGACACTGAAGCTTTCTTT	CAWREGDTEAFF	TRBV30	TRBJ1-1	.	.
TGTGCCAGCAGTTTAGGGGCCATAAACACTGAAGCTTTCTTT	CASSLGAINTEAFF	TRBV28	TRBJ1-1	.	.
TGCGCCAGCAGCACCCGACAGGGGGCGCGAGGCTACACCTTC	CASSTRQGARGYTF	TRBV4-1	TRBJ1-2	.	TRBD1
TGTGCCAGCAGCCTGACAGGGTGGTATGGCTACACCTTC	CASSLTGWYGYTF	TRBV7-9	TRBJ1-2	.	TRBD1
TGTGCCAGCAGTTCCGCGGCAGGGGATTGGGAGAATAGCAATCAGCCCCAGCATTTT	CASSSAAGDWENSNQPQHF	TRBV28	TRBJ1-5	.	.
TGTGCCACCGCTAGGGGGTTTGGGGAAAAACTGTTTTTT	CATARGFGEKLFF	TRBV15	TRBJ1-4	.	.
TGTGCCAGCAGCCCCGACGGGTACACCATATATTTT	CASSPDGYTIYF	TRBV4-2	TRBJ1-3	.	.
TGTGCCAGCAGCTTAGCGCACGACGAGCAGTACTTC	CASSLAHDEQYF	TRBV7-2	TRBJ2-7	few	.
TGTGCCAGCAGCCTGGACAGATCCTACGAGCAGTACTTC	CASSLDRSYEQYF	TRBV5-6	TRBJ2-7	.	.